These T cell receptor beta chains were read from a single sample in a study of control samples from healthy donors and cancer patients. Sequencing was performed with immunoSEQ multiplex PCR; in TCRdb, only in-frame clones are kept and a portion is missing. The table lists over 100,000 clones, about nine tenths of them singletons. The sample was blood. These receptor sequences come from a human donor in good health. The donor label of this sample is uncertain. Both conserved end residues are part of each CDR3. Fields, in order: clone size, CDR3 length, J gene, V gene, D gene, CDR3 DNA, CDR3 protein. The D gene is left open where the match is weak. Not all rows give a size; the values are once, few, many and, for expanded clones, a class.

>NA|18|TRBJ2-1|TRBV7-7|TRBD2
TGTGCCAGCGGCTTAACAACTAGCGGGGGGGCCCGGCTCAATGAGCAGTTCTTC
CASGLTTSGGARLNEQFF
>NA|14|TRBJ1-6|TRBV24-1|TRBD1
TGTGCCACCAGTGATGGACAGGGCAGTTCACCCCTCCACTTT
CATSDGQGSSPLHF
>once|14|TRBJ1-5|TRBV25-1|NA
TGTGCCAGCAGTGAATCGGAGTTTTATCAGCCCCAGCATTTT
CASSESEFYQPQHF
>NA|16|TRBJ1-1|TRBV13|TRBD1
TGTGCCAGCAGACCCGGGACAGGGAGTGCGTACACTGAAGCTTTCTTT
CASRPGTGSAYTEAFF
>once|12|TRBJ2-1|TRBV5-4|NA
TGTGCCAGCAGCTCTTCGGTCTATGAGCAGTTCTTC
CASSSSVYEQFF
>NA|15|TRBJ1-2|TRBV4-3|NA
TGCGCCAGCAGCCAAGAAGGGGGGCAGAACTATGGCTACACCTTC
CASSQEGGQNYGYTF
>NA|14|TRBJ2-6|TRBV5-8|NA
TGTGCCAGCGTTCAGGTATTCGGGGCCAACGTCCTGACTTTC
CASVQVFGANVLTF
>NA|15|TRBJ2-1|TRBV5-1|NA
TGCGCCAGCAGCTTGGGCGGGGAACCCTACAATGAGCAGTTCTTC
CASSLGGEPYNEQFF
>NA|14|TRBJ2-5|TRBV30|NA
TGTGCCTGGAGACCCGGCGGAGCGGAAGAGACCCAGTACTTC
CAWRPGGAEETQYF
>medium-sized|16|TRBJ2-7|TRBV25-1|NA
TGTGCCAGCAGTGAATACGGTGTAGGGACCTCCTACGAGCAGTACTTC
CASSEYGVGTSYEQYF
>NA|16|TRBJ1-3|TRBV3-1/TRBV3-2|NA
TGTGCCAGCAGCCAAGTGTGGACGAGCTCTGGAAACACCATATATTTT
CASSQVWTSSGNTIYF
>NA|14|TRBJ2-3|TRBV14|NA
TGTGCCAGCAGCCTGACAGGCCCCACAGATACGCAGTATTTT
CASSLTGPTDTQYF
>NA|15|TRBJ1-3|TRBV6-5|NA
TGTGCCTCGGGTCCGGGTACCTACTCTGGAAACACCATATATTTT
CASGPGTYSGNTIYF
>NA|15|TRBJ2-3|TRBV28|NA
TGTGCCAGCAGCTTAAGCAGGGTTGGCGCAGATACGCAGTATTTT
CASSLSRVGADTQYF
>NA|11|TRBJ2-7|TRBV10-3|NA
TGTGCCATCAGTGACTCCTACGAGCAGTACTTC
CAISDSYEQYF
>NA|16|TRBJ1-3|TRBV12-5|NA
TGTGCTAGTGGTTTCGACAGGAACCTCTCTGGAAACACCATATATTTT
CASGFDRNLSGNTIYF
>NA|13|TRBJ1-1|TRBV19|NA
TGTGCCAGTAGTATAGATTGGCAGGCTGAAGCTTTCTTT
CASSIDWQAEAFF
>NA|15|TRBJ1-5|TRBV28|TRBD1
TGTGCCAGCAGTCAACCCTACAGGGGCAGAGGACCCCAGCATTTT
CASSQPYRGRGPQHF
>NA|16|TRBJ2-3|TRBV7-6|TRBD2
TGTGCCAGCAGCGGGCTAGCGGGGGCCGTTGCAGATACGCAGTATTTT
CASSGLAGAVADTQYF
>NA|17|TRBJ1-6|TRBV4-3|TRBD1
TGCGCCAGCAGCCACAGCACCCTACAGGGGGGGAATTCACCCCTCCACTTT
CASSHSTLQGGNSPLHF
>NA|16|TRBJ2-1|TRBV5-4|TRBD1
TGTGCCAGCAGCTTGGTCGGGACAGGGGGTTTGAATGAGCAGTTCTTC
CASSLVGTGGLNEQFF
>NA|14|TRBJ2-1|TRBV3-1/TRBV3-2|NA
TGTGCCAGCAGCCAAGTTCCAGGGGTCAATGAGCAGTTCTTC
CASSQVPGVNEQFF
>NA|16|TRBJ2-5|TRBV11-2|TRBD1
TGTGCCAGCAGCTTAGGGACCGGGACAGGGACAGAGACCCAGTACTTC
CASSLGTGTGTETQYF
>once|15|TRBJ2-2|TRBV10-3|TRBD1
TGTGCCATCAGTAGGGGACAGGGTGGCACCGGGGAGCTGTTTTTT
CAISRGQGGTGELFF
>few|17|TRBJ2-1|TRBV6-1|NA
TGTGCCAGCAGTGAAGCGACGGGCGGGGAGGCCTACAATGAGCAGTTCTTC
CASSEATGGEAYNEQFF
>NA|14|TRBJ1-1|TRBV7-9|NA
TGTGCCAGCAGCTTAGAAGGGGGGAGCACTGAAGCTTTCTTT
CASSLEGGSTEAFF
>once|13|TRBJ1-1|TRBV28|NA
TGTGCCAGCAGTCTCCAGGGGCGAATTAAAGCTTTCTTT
CASSLQGRIKAFF
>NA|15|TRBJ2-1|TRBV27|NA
TGTGCCAGCACCAAAAAGACAGGACAGCTCGATGAGCAGTTCTTC
CASTKKTGQLDEQFF
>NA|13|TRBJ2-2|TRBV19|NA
TGTGCCAGTAGTATGACGGGGGCCGGGGAGCTGTTTTTT
CASSMTGAGELFF
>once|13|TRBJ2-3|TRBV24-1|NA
TGTGCCTCGGCGCGGACCGGCACAGATACGCAGTATTTT
CASARTGTDTQYF
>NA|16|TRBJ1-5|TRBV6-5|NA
TGTGCCAGCAGTTACTCACGCCAGAATAGCAATCAGCCCCAGCATTTT
CASSYSRQNSNQPQHF
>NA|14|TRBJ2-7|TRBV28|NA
TGTGCCAGCAGTTTACAGCAGGGAAGGTTCGAGCAGTACTTC
CASSLQQGRFEQYF